A single sample gave rise to the 20 T cell receptor beta chains below, sequenced in a study of response to subunit inactivated influenza vaccine. TCRdb analysed the RT-PCR reads with MiXCR anew, one entry per CDR3 protein. The table has about 540,000 distinct CDR3 sequences, around 25% seen once. These data were likewise used in another study, on T cells expressing NK-cell markers. That paper states: Template switching by 5'RACE with UMIs generated the TCR beta cDNA.

The sequencing here drew on CD4+ T cells sorted from PBMCs, taken 11 to 12 days after vaccination. The receptors stem from a man aged 45-65 years who received an inactivated influenza vaccine.

This clonotype was seen a few times. The chain couples TRBV20-1 to TRBJ2-3; maybe TRBD1 (6 bases). This CDR3 has 15 amino acids. Trimming took 0 bases from V and 6 from J, leaving 16 bases between them. Germline V CDR1 and CDR2: DFQATT, SNEGSKA (reference sequence). This CDR3 is CSARDLYRVTDTQYF. The CDR3 coding sequence is TGCAGTGCTAGAGATCTATACAGGGTGACGGATACGCAGTATTTT.

This clonotype was seen repeatedly, ten times or more. J is TRBJ2-1 and V is TRBV20-1; 8 positions agree with TRBD1. From germline, CDR1 is DFQATT and CDR2 SNEGSKA (reference sequence). The CDR3 covers 13 residues. Trimming cost V 5 bases and J 5 bases; bases outside gene matches: 5. The CDR3 DNA follows: TGCAGTGCTGCACAGGGGGGCAACAATGAGCAGTTCTTC. Protein: CSAAQGGNNEQFF.

The chain carries TRBV11-2 and TRBJ1-3; possible D gene TRBD1, 5 bases. CDR3 size: 13 residues. Germline lookup yields CDR1 SGHAT and CDR2 FQNNGV. With 4 bases removed from V and 4 bases from J, the gap between germline ends came to 8 bases. In DNA form, the CDR3 reads TGTGCCAGCAGCTCCAGGGCCGGAAACACCATATATTTT. Its protein product is CASSSRAGNTIYF.

This clonotype was recorded many times. The chain couples TRBV2 to TRBJ2-2; a possible D gene is TRBD1 (6 bases). The V gene's germline CDR1 is SNHLY and CDR2 FYNNEI. Deletions cut 2 bases from V and 7 bases from J, with 20 bases between. The CDR3 contains 17 residues. The CDR3 protein is CASSEYRSNRENGELFF. The CDR3 DNA follows: TGTGCCAGCAGTGAATACCGCTCAAACAGGGAAAACGGGGAGCTGTTTTTT. The complete variable domain, with remaining parts taken from reference TRBV2 and TRBJ2-2, reads EPEVTQTPSHQVTQMGQEVILRCVPISNHLYFYWYRQILGQKVEFLVSFYNNEISEKSEIFDDQFSVERPDGSNFTLKIRSTKLEDSAMYFCASSEYRSNRENGELFFGEGSRLTVL.

This clonotype was detected only a few times. V is TRBV7-2 and J is TRBJ2-2; possibly TRBD1 or TRBD2 for D (6 bases each). The ends were cut back, 5 bases at V and 7 bases at J, with 17 bases in the middle. Per the germline V gene, CDR1 is SGHTA and CDR2 is FQGNSA. The CDR3 runs 15 residues. This chain's CDR3 is CASSPGAGRFGELFF. The CDR3 DNA sequence: TGTGCCAGCAGCCCGGGGGCAGGGAGGTTCGGGGAGCTGTTTTTT.

The rearrangement uses TRBV29-1 and TRBJ2-1, with TRBD1 matching 8 bases. The CDR3 runs 13 residues. Germline CDR1 SQVTM, CDR2 ANQGSEA. V lost 7 bases and J lost 7; bases outside the gene matches: 9. The CDR3 sequence is CSAGQGWGNEQFF. The CDR3 DNA sequence: TGCAGCGCTGGACAGGGCTGGGGGAATGAGCAGTTCTTC.

This clonotype turned up a few times. J is TRBJ2-4 and V is TRBV7-2; 9 nucleotides line up with TRBD1. Germline assignment: CDR1 SGHTA and CDR2 FQGNSA. The V and J ends lost 4 bases and 8 bases, in that order; junction bases with no gene match: 9. This CDR3 is 15 amino acids long. CDR3: CASSSPGTGRYIQYF. Here the CDR3 DNA reads TGTGCCAGCAGCTCACCTGGGACAGGGAGATACATTCAGTACTTC.

The chain carries TRBV7-9 and TRBJ2-7; D not resolved. Trimming cost V 5 bases and J 2 bases, with 13 bases left between them. The germline CDR1 and CDR2 sequences are SEHNR and FQNEAQ (reference sequence). CDR3 length: 14 residues. In nucleotides, the CDR3 is TGTGCCAGCAGCCGTAATGGGCCACCCTACGAGCAGTACTTC. It translates to CASSRNGPPYEQYF.

This clonotype was observed a handful of times. The V gene is TRBV12-3 or TRBV12-4, the J gene TRBJ2-7, with D perhaps given as TRBD1 or TRBD2 (5 bases each). Trimming removed 5 bases at V and 2 bases at J, with 19 bases between. The CDR3 sequence is 16 residues long. This chain's CDR3 is CASSNGARALPYEQYF. The CDR3 nucleotides are TGTGCCAGCAGTAACGGGGCCAGGGCCTTGCCCTACGAGCAGTACTTC.

The chain uses TRBV6-2 or TRBV6-3 and TRBJ1-1; D gene unclear. V dropped 5 bases and J dropped 2 bases, with 12 bases sitting between them. Germline values: CDR1 MNHEY, CDR2 SVGEGT. This CDR3 contains 14 residues. CDR3 sequence (DNA): TGTGCCAGCAGTCCCATCCCCATTAACACTGAAGCTTTCTTT. This sequence encodes CASSPIPINTEAFF.

The chain joins TRBV2 to TRBJ2-7, with D unclear. Germline lookup yields CDR1 SNHLY and CDR2 FYNNEI. Trimming removed 3 bases at V and 3 bases at J, with 12 bases between. The CDR3 length is 14 residues. The CDR3 loop is CASSDPPISYEQYF. The CDR3 DNA is TGTGCCAGCAGTGACCCGCCGATCAGCTACGAGCAGTACTTC. Full variable domain (missing parts from reference TRBV2 and TRBJ2-7): EPEVTQTPSHQVTQMGQEVILRCVPISNHLYFYWYRQILGQKVEFLVSFYNNEISEKSEIFDDQFSVERPDGSNFTLKIRSTKLEDSAMYFCASSDPPISYEQYFGPGTRLTVT.

The chain has TRBV28 and TRBJ2-7; 8 bases match TRBD2. Per germline, CDR1 MDHEN and CDR2 SYDVKM. The CDR3 loop spans 12 amino acids. V was pared by 6 bases and J by 6 bases, with 4 bases of the junction left unmatched. As DNA, the CDR3 is TGTGCCAGCAGCGGGGGGGACTCCGAGCAGTACTTC. This encodes CASSGGDSEQYF.

This clonotype was seen only a few times. The chain carries TRBV5-1 and TRBJ2-7, with D perhaps assigned TRBD1 or TRBD2 (6 bases each). The V end lost 3 bases, the J end lost 6 bases, and 16 bases lay between the germline ends. CDR1 and CDR2 (germline): SGHRS, YFSETQ. The CDR3 contains 14 residues. The CDR3 DNA follows: TGCGCCAGCAGCTGGGGGGCCACTAGCTTCGAGCAGTACTTC. It encodes CASSWGATSFEQYF.

The V call is TRBV20-1, the J call TRBJ2-3; D ambiguous. Per germline, CDR1 DFQATT and CDR2 SNEGSKA (reference sequence). There are 9 residues in the CDR3. CDR3 sequence: CKGGDTQYF. For the CDR3, the DNA is TGCAAAGGCGGAGATACGCAGTATTTT.

The sample holds many counts of this clonotype. The CDR3 here is CASSELAGEGYEQYF. The CDR3 bases are TGTGCCAGCTCGGAGCTAGCGGGAGAAGGGTACGAGCAGTACTTC. V usage is TRBV18 and J usage is TRBJ2-7, with 10 bases identical to TRBD2. With V trimmed by 6 bases and J by 4 bases, 9 bases remained unmatched. Germline loops: CDR1 KGHSH, CDR2 LQKENI. The CDR3 runs 15 residues.

The chain couples TRBV6-5 to TRBJ1-1; possible D gene TRBD1, 6 bases. Looked up from germline, CDR1 is MNHEY and CDR2 is SVGAGI. V lost 2 bases to trimming and J lost 0 bases, with 10 bases between them. There are 15 residues in the CDR3. The CDR3 nucleotides read TGTGCCAGCAGTTACGGGGGCAGACTGAACACTGAAGCTTTCTTT. It yields the protein CASSYGGRLNTEAFF.

The chain links TRBV6-1 to TRBJ1-1; TRBD1 matches at 10 bases. The junction had 8 bases not matched to a gene; V was cut back by 6 bases and J by 1 base. The length of the CDR3 is 16 residues. Per germline, CDR1 MNHNS and CDR2 SASEGT. The CDR3 loop is CASSTGTGVRNTEAFF. The DNA of the CDR3 is TGTGCCAGCAGCACCGGGACAGGGGTAAGGAACACTGAAGCTTTCTTT.

The V and J genes are TRBV28 and TRBJ2-7; D is possibly TRBD1 (8 bases). CDR3 length equals 16 residues. The germline V gene encodes CDR1 MDHEN and CDR2 SYDVKM. The V and J ends lost 4 bases and 5 bases respectively, with 21 bases between them. CDR3 DNA: TGTGCCAGCAGTTCACAGGGGGGGCCGTGGAGCAACGAGCAGTACTTC. This encodes CASSSQGGPWSNEQYF.

This chain links TRBV20-1 with TRBJ2-7; D ambiguous. The germline V gene encodes CDR1 DFQATT and CDR2 SNEGSKA (reference sequence). The CDR3 is 13 amino acids. V was cut by 3 bases and J by 6 bases, with 15 bases left in between. The CDR3 loop is CSARQPAPSEQYF. Here the CDR3 DNA reads TGCAGTGCTAGGCAACCGGCCCCCAGCGAGCAGTACTTC.

The rearrangement links TRBV28 to TRBJ2-5; perhaps TRBD2 as D (6 bases). Trimming shortened V by 3 bases and J by 3 bases, and 17 bases separated the two germline ends. Germline V gene sequence: CDR1 MDHEN, CDR2 SYDVKM. The CDR3 loop spans 16 amino acids. Here the CDR3 reads CASSFIGTLTKETQYF. Written as DNA, the CDR3 is TGTGCCAGCAGTTTCATCGGGACTTTAACGAAAGAGACCCAGTACTTC.